This T cell receptor (beta chain) was retrieved from a study of blood T cell repertoires in COVID-19. Authors' processing steps: Amplified reference gene primers provided the basis for estimating nucleated cell counts. Generated by immunoSEQ multiplex PCR, the TCRdb table keeps only in-frame clones and is missing some. V, J and clone size are those of that table, while D and trimming were read from the DNA. The sample has roughly 300,000 clones; about four fifths are singletons. This TCR derives from an older woman with active or convalescent COVID-19. The sequencing input was peripheral blood.

CDR3 amino acids: CASSSTGQGVPRGGQFF. The CDR3 DNA reads TGTGCCAGCAGCTCCACCGGACAGGGGGTACCCCGGGGGGGGCAGTTCTTC. This sequence joins TRBV7-2 and TRBJ2-1, with TRBD1 matching 10 bases. Germline CDR1 and CDR2: SGHTA and FQGNSA. V trimming: 4 bases; J trimming: 12 bases; junction bases outside the gene matches: 18. The CDR3 sequence is 17 residues long.